This TCR beta chain comes out of a study of T cells in Graves' hyperthyroidism and ophthalmopathy. The study excluded patients with uncontrolled infection, other autoimmune disease, pregnancy or lactation. TCR beta CDR3 sequences were amplified from RNA transcripts. TCR CDR3 regions were first amplified by RT-PCR with HTBI primers. Each CDR3 protein gets one entry after TCRdb re-called the multiplex PCR reads with MiXCR. Found here are about 200,000 distinct CDR3 sequences, approximately 20% of them singletons; the top ten hold around 47%. This clonotype was observed a handful of times. Germline-derived CDR1 and CDR2 are SGHVS and FQNEAQ. V was clipped by 1 base and J by 4 bases, with 8 bases between them. The length of the CDR3 is 14 residues.

The chain recombines TRBV7-8 with TRBJ1-3, with D perhaps TRBD1 (6 bases). The TCR originated in a middle-aged man with Graves' hyperthyroidism. Sample: blood. CDR3 sequence (DNA): TGTGCCAGCAGCTTAGGCAGGGGCGGAAACACCATATATTTT. Residues: CASSLGRGGNTIYF.